A few counts support the clone carrying this TCR beta chain. These data come from a study of cytomegalovirus exposure and HLA in healthy donors. For the study at large: Previous work identified 95 million to 140 million unique TCR beta sequences from around 200 million T cells.

CDR1 is SGHRS, CDR2 YFSETQ, per germline. The CDR3 totals 13 residues. Trimming left V 4 bases short and J 0 bases short, with 4 bases between. The PCR employed 60 Vbeta primers together with 13 Jbeta primers. Profiled with immunoSEQ multiplex PCR; TCRdb holds only in-frame clones, not every one. This table has tens of thousands of clones, 60% to 80% appearing once. The chain employs TRBV5-1 and TRBJ2-2; D unclear. The TCR comes from a man aged 55-75 years in good health and CMV-seropositive. Sequenced: PBMCs. The CDR3 loop reads CASSSANTGELFF. CDR3 sequence (DNA): TGCGCCAGCAGCAGCGCGAACACCGGGGAGCTGTTTTTT.